This section outlines one TCR beta chain sequence together with its context. Quantitative 5'-RACE with molecular barcodes produced the TCR beta libraries. TCRdb reprocessed the 5' RACE reads via MiXCR and lists one record per CDR3 protein. The sample lists some 130,000 distinct CDR3 sequences; 12% to 15% were seen once. This entry belongs to a study of CD8 T cells in ankylosing spondylitis. Germline values: CDR1 SGHAT, CDR2 FQNNGV. CDR3 length: 13 residues. Trimming removed 7 bases from V and 4 bases from J; junction bases left unmatched: 6. Specimen: blood, either unsorted or a sorted T cell fraction (not recorded which). The V and J genes are TRBV11-2 and TRBJ2-7; the match to TRBD1 covers 8 bases. This receptor was identified in a female donor with ankylosing spondylitis or in good health (not recorded which). CDR3 amino acids: CASTRTGLYEQYF. The CDR3 DNA sequence: TGTGCCAGCACCAGGACAGGGTTATACGAGCAGTACTTC.